This entry is about one T cell receptor beta chain. The target antigen is unknown. Vbeta (60) and Jbeta (13) primers were used in the PCR. Assay used: immunoSEQ multiplex PCR; TCRdb lists only in-frame clones, some missing. The table includes over 150,000 clones, roughly 80% detected once. Trimming stripped 6 bases from V and 0 bases from J, with 12 bases between. This CDR3 region has 14 residues. Looked up from germline, CDR1 is LNHDA and CDR2 is SQIVND (reference sequence). The data were obtained in a study of cytomegalovirus exposure and HLA in healthy donors. Findings and caveats of the study: As a later analysis revealed, most CMV-associated TCR beta chains appeared HLA-restricted. What a later analysis showed was that several of the most significant clusters appeared linked to common viral pathogens.

This clonotype was obtained from a male donor in good health and CMV-seronegative. The chain combines TRBV19 with TRBJ2-7, with D possibly matching TRBD1 (5 bases). The source material was PBMCs. The CDR3 DNA is TGTGCCAGTAGGACCTCAGGGAACTCCTACGAGCAGTACTTC. It codes for CASRTSGNSYEQYF.